This T cell receptor beta chain comes out of a study of blood T cell repertoires in COVID-19. For the study at large: Samples came from the United States, Italy and Spain, spanning acute and convalescent COVID-19. T cells, B-cell-depleted T cells, or PBMCs supplied cDNA or gDNA.

Per the authors' pipeline: By means of reference gene primer amplification, nucleated cell counts were estimated. Measured with immunoSEQ multiplex PCR; TCRdb has only the in-frame clones, and not every one. D and trimming come from the DNA, and the V and J calls and clone size come from that table. Of more than 65,000 clones in the sample, over 60% are singletons; the top ten hold around 27%. V shed 1 base, J shed 8 bases, and the junction held 8 bases outside the gene matches. The CDR3 is 16 residues long. CDR1 SNHLY and CDR2 FYNNEI come from the germline V gene. Material: peripheral blood. This TCR came from a woman of 80 years or more with active or convalescent COVID-19. V is TRBV2 and J is TRBJ1-4, with TRBD1 matching over 9 bases. The CDR3 DNA sequence: TGTGCCAGCAGTGAAGGGGTGGGACAGGGCTACGAAAAACTGTTTTTT. Its protein product is CASSEGVGQGYEKLFF.